The text below deals with one T cell receptor beta chain. A much larger clone differs by one base, so this may be a read error. The missing conserved phenylalanine or tryptophan at the end of this CDR3 makes a read error likely. Time point meaning: newly diagnosed GD, antithyroid drugs for less than 3 months. Researchers made the TCR library from RNA that was extracted from PBMCs. This sample is drawn from a study of regulatory T cells in long-lasting Graves disease. Germline CDR1 and CDR2: SNHLY and FYNNEI. The CDR3 has 16 residues. Trimming took 0 bases from V and 5 from J, leaving 13 bases between them. Relying on iRepertoire HTBI primers and Arm-PCR of CDR3 regions, the team built TCR beta libraries. TCRdb re-derived calls from the multiplex PCR reads in MiXCR, one entry per CDR3 protein. The sample yields 550,000 to 700,000 distinct CDR3 sequences, around 16% seen once. These data were also reused for a study on T cells in Graves' hyperthyroidism and ophthalmopathy.

This specimen was peripheral blood mononuclear cells (PBMCs), taken at new diagnosis, from a patient treated with antithyroid drugs. The source of this sequence is a man younger than 30 with Graves disease. V and J are TRBV2 and TRBJ2-2; TRBD1 might be the D (5 bases). Here the CDR3 DNA reads TGTGCCAGCAGTGAAGCAAAGACAGTGAGGACCGGGGAGCTGTTTCTT. Its protein is CASSEAKTVRTGELFL.